This entry describes one TCR beta chain. The antigen is undetermined. The data were obtained in a study of response to subunit inactivated influenza vaccine. Notes on the study in general: Few additional T cells are recruited per seasonal influenza vaccination, authors suggested.

This CDR3 region has 15 residues. CDR1 and CDR2 from the germline V gene are DFQATT and SNEGSKA (reference sequence). Trimming at V came to 0 bases and at J to 2 bases, leaving 2 bases not matched to a gene. One entry per CDR3 protein results from TCRdb running MiXCR on the RT-PCR reads. Among about 780,000 distinct CDR3 sequences listed, around a sixth were seen once. The receptor's source is a man aged 50-60 years who received an inactivated influenza vaccine. V is TRBV20-1 and J is TRBJ2-7; 12 bases agree with TRBD2. The starting material was PBMCs from blood, obtained 5 to 6 days after vaccination. The CDR3 spells CSARDSSGRAYEQYF. The CDR3 nucleotides read TGCAGTGCTAGAGACTCTAGCGGGAGGGCCTACGAGCAGTACTTC.